These 31 T cell receptor beta chains were sequenced from one sample in a study of low-dose radiotherapy and immunotherapy resistance in tumors. Time point defined: before trial treatment. With TRAV- and TRBV-specific primers, first-strand cDNA was made, covering the alpha and beta chains. TCRs were put through approximately 20 PCR cycles of amplification with Phusion. A constant-region primer and the V-primer adapter served as the primer pair. TCRdb called the reads again in MiXCR, with one record for every CDR3 protein. This sample has 35,000 to 45,000 distinct CDR3 sequences; 25% to 40% occur once, and the top ten carry around 3.9%. Here the sequenced sample was PBMCs, taken before treatment. The receptors were gathered from a male donor with gallbladder cancer.

This clonotype was seen once. This sequence is one base from a far larger clone and is likely a read error. The chain combines TRBV5-1 with TRBJ2-1, with D possibly being TRBD1 (6 bases). Looked up from germline, CDR1 is SGHRS and CDR2 is YFSETQ. The CDR3 has 16 amino acids. The V gene lost 0 bases and the J gene lost 10 bases, with 20 bases spanning the gap. CDR3 DNA: TGCGCCAGCAGCTTGGAACCAGGGGTAAGCTCCTACGAGCAGTTCTTC. As protein: CASSLEPGVSSYEQFF. Combining the CDR3 with reference TRBV5-1 and TRBJ2-1 gives the whole variable domain KAGVTQTPRYLIKTRGQQVTLSCSPISGHRSVSWYQQTPGQGLQFLFEYFSETQRNKGNFPGRFSGRQFSNSRSEMNVSTLELGDSALYLCASSLEPGVSSYEQFFGPGTRLTVL.

This clonotype was observed at least ten times. The genes are TRBV7-2 and TRBJ2-7; TRBD2 matches at 12 bases. The CDR3 spans 15 residues. The V and J ends lost 4 bases and 4 bases, in that order; junction bases with no gene match: 5. Germline V gene lookup returns CDR1 SGHTA and CDR2 FQGNSA. The CDR3 sequence: CASSSPLAGGYEQYF. In nucleotides, the CDR3 is TGTGCCAGCAGCTCCCCACTAGCGGGAGGTTACGAGCAGTACTTC.

The J gene is TRBJ1-5, the V gene TRBV5-1; 9 bases agree with TRBD1. Germline CDR1 and CDR2: SGHRS and YFSETQ. CDR3 length: 15 residues. V lost 4 bases and J lost 5; bases outside the gene matches: 7. The CDR3 region is CASSARDRDHQPQHF. DNA for the CDR3: TGCGCCAGCAGCGCCCGGGACAGGGACCATCAGCCCCAGCATTTT.

This clonotype came up many times. The chain uses TRBV19 and TRBJ1-5; TRBD1 matches 7 bases. The trim removed 5 bases at V and 3 bases at J, leaving 7 bases unmatched. CDR3 length equals 15 residues. CDR1 is LNHDA and CDR2 is SQIVND in the germline V gene (reference sequence). CDR3 sequence: CASSGPDRDNQPQHF. DNA of the CDR3: TGTGCCAGTAGTGGCCCCGACAGGGACAATCAGCCCCAGCATTTT.

This clonotype occurred many times. The chain has TRBV28 and TRBJ2-7; a possible D gene is TRBD1 (6 bases). The CDR3 totals 15 residues. CDR1 is MDHEN, CDR2 SYDVKM, per germline. Deletions cut 5 bases from V and 0 bases from J, with 14 bases between. CDR3 protein: CASSTDSPFSYEQYF. In DNA form, the CDR3 reads TGTGCCAGCAGTACGGACAGTCCTTTCTCCTACGAGCAGTACTTC.

The chain is built from TRBV5-1 and TRBJ2-7; D might be TRBD1 or TRBD2, each matching 5 bases. CDR1 SGHRS and CDR2 YFSETQ come from the germline V gene. Trimming took 4 bases from V and 0 from J, leaving 11 bases between them. CDR3 length equals 14 residues. In nucleotides, the CDR3 is TGCGCCAGCAGCACCGGGACGCTCTCCTACGAGCAGTACTTC. Encoded protein: CASSTGTLSYEQYF.

This clonotype was seen at least ten times. The chain has TRBV10-3 and TRBJ2-7; 7 nucleotides align to TRBD2. The germline V gene encodes CDR1 ENHRY and CDR2 SYGVKD. Trimming at V came to 8 bases and at J to 2 bases, leaving 6 bases not matched to a gene. The CDR3 covers 13 residues. The CDR3 DNA follows: TGTGCCATCTCGGGGGGTACCACCTACGAGCAGTACTTC. Protein product: CAISGGTTYEQYF.

This clonotype was seen at least ten times. The chain employs TRBV5-1 and TRBJ2-3, with TRBD1 identical over 9 bases. The junction had 8 bases not matched to a gene; V was cut back by 0 bases and J by 6 bases. Germline-derived CDR1 and CDR2 are SGHRS and YFSETQ. The CDR3 has 16 amino acids. CDR3 in amino acids: CASSLGTGVGGDTQYF. The CDR3 nucleotides are TGCGCCAGCAGCTTGGGGACAGGGGTTGGAGGCGATACGCAGTATTTT.

Notes on this clonotype: This is likely an artifact of a read error, given a far larger clone one base away. The rearrangement links TRBV5-4 to TRBJ2-5; TRBD2 agrees at 11 bases. Germline V gene sequence: CDR1 SGHNT, CDR2 YYREEE (reference sequence). Trimming cost V 4 bases and J 11 bases; bases outside gene matches: 25. The CDR3 sequence is 19 residues long. In DNA form, the CDR3 reads TGTGCCAGCAGCCCCGGGACTAGCGGAGTAAGGGGCTCCTACAATGAGCAGTACTTC. It yields the protein CASSPGTSGVRGSYNEQYF.

This clonotype was recorded many times. The chain carries TRBV29-1 and TRBJ2-3; D remains unclear. From germline, CDR1 is SQVTM and CDR2 ANQGSEA. CDR3 size: 11 residues. Trimming took off 3 bases at V and 6 bases at J, with 7 bases between the two ends. The CDR3, as DNA: TGCAGCGTTGACTCTGGGGATACGCAGTATTTT. As protein: CSVDSGDTQYF.

This sequence joins TRBV27 and TRBJ2-3; 9 bases map to TRBD2. Looked up from germline, CDR1 is MNHEY and CDR2 is SMNVEV (reference sequence). After removal of 2 bases from V and 5 bases from J, the junction contained 5 bases not matched to a gene. This CDR3 has 15 amino acids. The CDR3 loop reads CASSLRLTSGDTQYF. DNA of the CDR3: TGTGCCAGCAGTTTAAGGTTGACTAGCGGAGATACGCAGTATTTT.

To note about this clonotype: This likely comes from a read error, as the CDR3 has no conserved phenylalanine or tryptophan at its end. The rearrangement links TRBV28 to TRBJ2-1, with D perhaps given as TRBD1 or TRBD2 (6 bases each). The germline V gene encodes CDR1 MDHEN and CDR2 SYDVKM. The CDR3 totals 15 residues. Deletions cut 2 bases from V and 6 bases from J, with 14 bases between. The CDR3 spells CASSLHVGGGNEQFL. CDR3 DNA: TGTGCCAGCAGTTTACACGTTGGAGGGGGCAATGAGCAGTTCCTC.

This clonotype was counted ten times or more. The rearrangement links TRBV30 to TRBJ1-5; the D gene is possibly TRBD1 (6 bases). The V and J ends lost 0 bases and 2 bases respectively, with 14 bases between them. The CDR3 loop spans 16 amino acids. Germline V gene data show CDR1 as GTSNPN and CDR2 as SVGIG (reference sequence). The CDR3 region has the DNA TGTGCCTGGAGTGTACGCCGGGGGGGCGGCAATCAGCCCCAGCATTTT. Its protein product is CAWSVRRGGGNQPQHF.

This clonotype was seen repeatedly, ten times or more. The chain is built from TRBV6-2 or TRBV6-3 and TRBJ2-5, with 7 bases fitting TRBD1. The CDR3 has 15 residues. Germline V gene data show CDR1 as MNHEY and CDR2 as SVGEGT. V shed 6 bases and J 0 bases; nucleotides not matched to a gene: 7. The CDR3 nucleotides read TGTGCCAGCAGGCCGGGACAGCGTTACCAAGAGACCCAGTACTTC. This sequence encodes CASRPGQRYQETQYF.

By share of the sample, this clonotype is medium-sized. The chain carries TRBV6-8 and TRBJ2-7; 7 bases map to TRBD2. The V and J ends lost 5 bases and 6 bases, in that order; junction bases with no gene match: 13. The CDR3 totals 15 residues. From germline, CDR1 is MNHGY and CDR2 SAAAGT. The CDR3 sequence is CASSPRLASRGEQYF. The DNA for the CDR3 is TGTGCCAGCAGTCCAAGACTAGCCTCGAGGGGCGAGCAGTACTTC.

In the case of this clonotype: A far larger clone lies a single base away; this is likely a read error. V gene TRBV4-2 combines with J gene TRBJ2-7; a weak D match, TRBD2 (7 bases). Trimming shortened V by 1 base and J by 7 bases, and 23 bases separated the two germline ends. Germline V lookup: CDR1 LGHNA, CDR2 YNFKEQ. The CDR3 is 17 residues long. The CDR3 protein is CASSQGEGGDSYNEQYF. Written as DNA, the CDR3 is TGTGCCAGCAGCCAAGGGGAGGGGGGAGACTCCTACAATGAGCAGTACTTC.

By its share, this clonotype is medium-sized. V and J are TRBV28 and TRBJ2-1, with D tentatively TRBD2 (6 bases). V was trimmed by 8 bases and J by 6 bases, leaving 20 bases between them. Per the germline V gene, CDR1 is MDHEN and CDR2 is SYDVKM. This CDR3 has 15 residues. The CDR3 region is CASPSSEGTPNEQFF. DNA of the CDR3: TGTGCCAGCCCCTCATCGGAGGGAACCCCCAATGAGCAGTTCTTC. The variable domain in full, with the rest retrieved from reference TRBV28 and TRBJ2-1, is DVKVTQSSRYLVKRTGEKVFLECVQDMDHENMFWYRQDPGLGLRLIYFSYDVKMKEKGDIPEGYSVSREKKERFSLILESASTNQTSMYLCASPSSEGTPNEQFFGPGTRLTVL.

There are many counts of this clonotype. This chain joins TRBV6-2 or TRBV6-3 and TRBJ2-7; no reliable D call. Germline V lookup: CDR1 MNHEY, CDR2 SVGEGT. The ends were cut back, 7 bases at V and 2 bases at J, with 15 bases in the middle. The CDR3 loop spans 14 amino acids. This CDR3 reads CASTSGSITYEQYF. The CDR3 bases are TGTGCCAGCACCTCCGGTTCGATCACCTACGAGCAGTACTTC.

This clonotype was counted many times. The gene calls are TRBV18 and TRBJ2-7; 8 nucleotides line up with TRBD2. The V gene end was trimmed by 5 bases and the J gene end by 2 bases; junction bases not matched to a gene: 11. This CDR3 region has 16 residues. CDR1 and CDR2 (germline): KGHSH, LQKENI. CDR3 nucleotide sequence: TGTGCCAGCTCAGAACAACCAGCGGGGGCCACCTACGAGCAGTACTTC. Translating gives CASSEQPAGATYEQYF.

The chain combines TRBV6-8 with TRBJ1-3, with D possibly being TRBD1 (5 bases). V gave up 4 bases and J gave up 0 bases, with 13 bases separating them. CDR3 size: 16 residues. Germline V gene data show CDR1 as MNHGY and CDR2 as SAAAGT. CDR3 sequence reads: CASSFGGRNSGNTIYF. CDR3 bases: TGTGCCAGCAGTTTTGGGGGACGAAACTCTGGAAACACCATATATTTT.

This clonotype was seen a handful of times. V is TRBV5-1 and J is TRBJ1-2; the match to TRBD1 covers 7 bases. V shed 6 bases, J shed 6 bases, and the junction held 11 bases outside the gene matches. The CDR3 is 14 residues long. CDR1 and CDR2 from the germline V gene are SGHRS and YFSETQ. The CDR3 loop is CASNPGQIKDGYTF. CDR3 nucleotide sequence: TGCGCCAGCAACCCGGGACAGATTAAAGATGGCTACACCTTC.

This chain joins TRBV6-2 or TRBV6-3 and TRBJ1-6; 9 nucleotides align to TRBD1. With 6 bases clipped from V and 11 bases from J, the junction kept 14 bases outside the gene matches. The germline V gene has CDR1 MNHEY and CDR2 SVGEGT. This CDR3 region has 16 residues. CDR3 in amino acids: CASSYETGTGRAPLHF. CDR3 coding DNA: TGTGCCAGCAGCTATGAAACCGGGACAGGGCGGGCACCCCTCCACTTT.

DNA for the CDR3: TGTGCCAGCACCGCGAACAGGGGCGGACGCAATCAGCCCCAGCATTTT. It codes for CASTANRGGRNQPQHF. The gene calls are TRBV12-3 or TRBV12-4 and TRBJ1-5; 7 bases line up with TRBD1. J gave up 2 bases and V 7 bases, and 11 bases lay outside the gene matches. The CDR3 has 16 residues.

Turning to this clonotype: A far larger clone is just one base off, so this is likely a read error. The V gene is TRBV28, the J gene TRBJ2-1; maybe TRBD2 (6 bases). Germline assignment: CDR1 MDHEN and CDR2 SYDVKM. V shed 6 bases and J shed 10 bases, with 22 bases lying between them. The CDR3 is made up of 15 amino acids. The CDR3 nucleotides are TGTGCCAGCAGGCTTCAGGGTTTATCGGACTACGAGCAGTTCTTC. Protein product: CASRLQGLSDYEQFF.

This clonotype was picked up many times. At one end, the junction sequence differs from germline, possibly due to a read error. The J gene is TRBJ1-2, the V gene TRBV29-1, with 8 bases fitting TRBD1. The CDR3 is 14 amino acids. Germline V gives CDR1 SQVTM, CDR2 ANQGSEA. Here the CDR3 DNA reads TGCAGCGTAGAAGGACAGGGAGGTATGGATGGCTACACCTTC. Translating gives CSVEGQGGMDGYTF.

By share, this clonotype counts as medium-sized. The J gene is TRBJ2-7, the V gene TRBV28, with TRBD1 as a possible D gene (6 bases). CDR3 length: 12 residues. The germline V and J ends were trimmed by 6 bases and 7 bases, with 13 bases remaining between them. Per the germline V gene, CDR1 is MDHEN and CDR2 is SYDVKM. CDR3 sequence: CASSSGVREQYF. The CDR3 coding sequence is TGTGCCAGCAGCTCAGGGGTGAGGGAGCAGTACTTC.

This clonotype was observed at least ten times. This chain links TRBV5-4 with TRBJ2-7, with D perhaps matching TRBD1 or TRBD2 (7 bases each). The V end was cut by 4 bases, the J end by 4 bases, with 12 bases between. CDR1 is SGHNT, CDR2 YYREEE, per germline (reference sequence). CDR3 length: 13 amino acids. The CDR3 loop reads CASSSQGGYEQYF. In DNA form, the CDR3 reads TGTGCCAGCAGCAGCCAGGGGGGGTACGAGCAGTACTTC.

Turning to this clonotype: A far bigger clonotype differs at one base, so this is likely a read error. The chain recombines TRBV5-6 with TRBJ2-7, with D hard to call. The V and J ends lost 3 bases and 2 bases respectively, with 9 bases between them. CDR3 length: 13 residues. CDR1 and CDR2 from the germline V gene are SGHDT and YYEEEE. CDR3 nucleotides: TGTGCCAGCAGCTCAGCAGGACCCTACGAGCAGTACTTC. Translated, it gives CASSSAGPYEQYF.

The rearrangement joins TRBV7-8 to TRBJ2-2; D may be TRBD1 or TRBD2 (5 bases each). V gave up 5 bases and J gave up 6 bases, with 13 bases separating them. The CDR3 length is 14 residues. Germline lookup yields CDR1 SGHVS and CDR2 FQNEAQ. The CDR3 coding sequence is TGTGCCAGCAGCCTTGGTTGGGGGTCCGGGGAGCTGTTTTTT. It is translated as CASSLGWGSGELFF.

This clonotype was detected ten times or more. The J gene is TRBJ1-5, the V gene TRBV4-1; 9 positions agree with TRBD1. Germline CDR1 MGHRA, CDR2 YSYEKL. With V trimmed by 1 base and J by 2 bases, 3 bases remained unmatched. The length of the CDR3 is 16 residues. CDR3 in DNA: TGCGCCAGCAGCCAAGTACAGGGGGCTCGCAATCAGCCCCAGCATTTT. Translated, it gives CASSQVQGARNQPQHF.

Many counts were recorded for this clonotype. CDR3 residues: CASSQSSGAKIYGYTF. The CDR3, as DNA: TGTGCCAGCAGCCAATCGTCGGGGGCCAAGATCTATGGCTACACCTTC. This chain uses TRBV14 with TRBJ1-2; D perhaps matches TRBD1 (6 bases). This CDR3 has 16 residues. CDR1 is SGHDN and CDR2 is FVKESK in the germline V gene. The V end lost 2 bases, the J end lost 4 bases, and 17 bases lay between the germline ends. Together with reference TRBV14 and TRBJ1-2, the CDR3 gives the full variable domain: EAGVTQFPSHSVIEKGQTVTLRCDPISGHDNLYWYRRVMGKEIKFLLHFVKESKQDESGMPNNRFLAERTGGTYSTLKVQPAELEDSGVYFCASSQSSGAKIYGYTFGSGTRLTVV.